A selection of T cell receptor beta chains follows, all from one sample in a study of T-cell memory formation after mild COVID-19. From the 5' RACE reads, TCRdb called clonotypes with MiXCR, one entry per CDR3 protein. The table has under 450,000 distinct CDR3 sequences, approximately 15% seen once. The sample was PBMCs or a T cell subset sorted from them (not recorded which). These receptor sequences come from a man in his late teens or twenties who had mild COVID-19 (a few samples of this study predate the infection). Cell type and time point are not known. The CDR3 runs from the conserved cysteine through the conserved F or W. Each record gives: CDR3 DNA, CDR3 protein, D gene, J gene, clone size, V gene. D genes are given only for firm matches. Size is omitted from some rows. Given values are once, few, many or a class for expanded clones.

CDR3nt: TGTGCCAGCAGCGTAGTAGGTTCGGGAGAGCAGTTCTTC; CDR3aa: CASSVVGSGEQFF; d_gene: -; j_gene: TRBJ2-1; abundance: few; v_gene: TRBV9
CDR3nt: TGTGCCAGCAGGCGAACTTCGGGTGAGCAGTTCTTC; CDR3aa: CASRRTSGEQFF; d_gene: -; j_gene: TRBJ2-1; abundance: few; v_gene: TRBV7-9
CDR3nt: TGTGCCACCAGGGGAGTTGCGGGGGGCCAAGAGACCCAGTACTTC; CDR3aa: CATRGVAGGQETQYF; d_gene: TRBD2; j_gene: TRBJ2-5; abundance: -; v_gene: TRBV24-1
CDR3nt: TGCGCCAGCAGCTTTGGAGGGACGAACACCGGGGAGCTGTTTTTT; CDR3aa: CASSFGGTNTGELFF; d_gene: -; j_gene: TRBJ2-2; abundance: many; v_gene: TRBV5-1
CDR3nt: TGTGCCAGCAGTTTAGAGGCCTTAATGAACACTGAAGCTTTCTTT; CDR3aa: CASSLEALMNTEAFF; d_gene: -; j_gene: TRBJ1-1; abundance: few; v_gene: TRBV12-3/TRBV12-4
CDR3nt: TGTGCCAGCAGTGAATATATTCGAGACAGGGGTCGGGATGAGCAGTTCTTC; CDR3aa: CASSEYIRDRGRDEQFF; d_gene: TRBD1; j_gene: TRBJ2-1; abundance: many; v_gene: TRBV25-1
CDR3nt: TGCAGCGTCGAACAACTTTTTCCTGGCTACACCTTC; CDR3aa: CSVEQLFPGYTF; d_gene: -; j_gene: TRBJ1-2; abundance: -; v_gene: TRBV29-1
CDR3nt: TGTGCCAGCAGCCACAGAGGGCAAGATACGCAGTATTTT; CDR3aa: CASSHRGQDTQYF; d_gene: -; j_gene: TRBJ2-3; abundance: -; v_gene: TRBV3-1
CDR3nt: TGTGCCAGCAGCCAAGAGGGGTTTGTGGGAAACACCATATATTTT; CDR3aa: CASSQEGFVGNTIYF; d_gene: -; j_gene: TRBJ1-3; abundance: few; v_gene: TRBV4-2
CDR3nt: TGTGCCAGCAGCTTAGTGCCGGAGGTCAACACTGAAGCTTTCTTT; CDR3aa: CASSLVPEVNTEAFF; d_gene: -; j_gene: TRBJ1-1; abundance: few; v_gene: TRBV7-2
CDR3nt: TGTGCCACCGATTCGAATCCTACCGGGGAGCTGTTTTTT; CDR3aa: CATDSNPTGELFF; d_gene: -; j_gene: TRBJ2-2; abundance: few; v_gene: TRBV24-1
CDR3nt: TGTGCCTGGAGTAGGGGTAGGGTCGACACCGGGGAGCTGTTTTTT; CDR3aa: CAWSRGRVDTGELFF; d_gene: -; j_gene: TRBJ2-2; abundance: -; v_gene: TRBV30
CDR3nt: TGTGCCAGCAGCCAAGAGGGGCGTTACCCCTACAATGAGCAGTTCTTC; CDR3aa: CASSQEGRYPYNEQFF; d_gene: -; j_gene: TRBJ2-1; abundance: few; v_gene: TRBV14
CDR3nt: TGTGCCAGCAGGGCCGGGACAGGGAACACCGGGGAGCTGTTTTTT; CDR3aa: CASRAGTGNTGELFF; d_gene: TRBD1; j_gene: TRBJ2-2; abundance: few; v_gene: TRBV11-2
CDR3nt: TGCGCCAGCAGCCCCAGGACTCCCGGGTTTGGCGAGCTGTTTTTT; CDR3aa: CASSPRTPGFGELFF; d_gene: -; j_gene: TRBJ2-2; abundance: few; v_gene: TRBV4-1
CDR3nt: TGTGCCAGCTCACCACAAATGGGGGAAGAGACCCAGTACTTC; CDR3aa: CASSPQMGEETQYF; d_gene: -; j_gene: TRBJ2-5; abundance: few; v_gene: TRBV18
CDR3nt: TGTGCCAGCAGCAAGGACAGGCCCTGGGGGAGCTGGAGGAATGAAAAACTGTTTTTT; CDR3aa: CASSKDRPWGSWRNEKLFF; d_gene: TRBD1; j_gene: TRBJ1-4; abundance: -; v_gene: TRBV5-5
CDR3nt: TGCGCCAGCAGCTTCCAAGCTAGCTCCTACGAGCAGTACTTC; CDR3aa: CASSFQASSYEQYF; d_gene: -; j_gene: TRBJ2-7; abundance: few; v_gene: TRBV5-1
CDR3nt: TGCGCCAGCAGCTTGGGGACAGTCCTAAGTCAGAGCTACCCCTTC; CDR3aa: CASSLGTVLSQSYPF; d_gene: -; j_gene: TRBJ1-2; abundance: few; v_gene: TRBV5-1
CDR3nt: TGCGCCAGCAGCTTGCAGACTTCCGGCGCCCTCTATGGCTACACCTTC; CDR3aa: CASSLQTSGALYGYTF; d_gene: -; j_gene: TRBJ1-2; abundance: few; v_gene: TRBV5-1
CDR3nt: TGTGCCAGCCAGAAGGGGGGCTATGGCTACACCTTC; CDR3aa: CASQKGGYGYTF; d_gene: -; j_gene: TRBJ1-2; abundance: -; v_gene: TRBV6-5
CDR3nt: TGTGCCAGCACCCGCACCGGGACAGACCATGGCTACACCTTC; CDR3aa: CASTRTGTDHGYTF; d_gene: TRBD1; j_gene: TRBJ1-2; abundance: few; v_gene: TRBV6-2/TRBV6-3
CDR3nt: TGTGCCAGCAGCTCACGACCTCTTGACACTGAAGCTTTCTTT; CDR3aa: CASSSRPLDTEAFF; d_gene: -; j_gene: TRBJ1-1; abundance: -; v_gene: TRBV7-2
CDR3nt: TGTGCCAGCAGCCACGGGGCAACTGAAGCTTTCTTT; CDR3aa: CASSHGATEAFF; d_gene: -; j_gene: TRBJ1-1; abundance: few; v_gene: TRBV7-2
CDR3nt: TGTGCCAGCAGCTCCAGACACGACTACGAGCAGTACTTC; CDR3aa: CASSSRHDYEQYF; d_gene: -; j_gene: TRBJ2-7; abundance: -; v_gene: TRBV11-1
CDR3nt: TGTGCCAGCAGTTCAGTTGCAACTAATGAAAAACTGTTTTTT; CDR3aa: CASSSVATNEKLFF; d_gene: -; j_gene: TRBJ1-4; abundance: -; v_gene: TRBV27
CDR3nt: TGCAGTGCTAGGGCTAGGCGGGGGAGCCAAGAGACCCAGTACTTC; CDR3aa: CSARARRGSQETQYF; d_gene: TRBD2; j_gene: TRBJ2-5; abundance: -; v_gene: TRBV20-1
CDR3nt: TGCGCCAGCAGAAACCCAGGCACAGATACGCAGTATTTT; CDR3aa: CASRNPGTDTQYF; d_gene: -; j_gene: TRBJ2-3; abundance: few; v_gene: TRBV23-1
CDR3nt: TGTGCTAGCAGCGCCTCGTGGACCGGGGAGCTGTTTTTT; CDR3aa: CASSASWTGELFF; d_gene: -; j_gene: TRBJ2-2; abundance: few; v_gene: TRBV7-7
CDR3nt: TGTGCCAGCTCACCAGTGTCAGTCGAAGTTTATGGCTACACCTTC; CDR3aa: CASSPVSVEVYGYTF; d_gene: -; j_gene: TRBJ1-2; abundance: few; v_gene: TRBV18
CDR3nt: TGCAGTGCTAGAGATCGGGAAACATCCGCGAACACCGGGGAGCTGTTTTTT; CDR3aa: CSARDRETSANTGELFF; d_gene: -; j_gene: TRBJ2-2; abundance: -; v_gene: TRBV20-1
CDR3nt: TGTGCCAGCAGTCAGGCTGGGGGCGATCAGCCCCAGCATTTT; CDR3aa: CASSQAGGDQPQHF; d_gene: -; j_gene: TRBJ1-5; abundance: -; v_gene: TRBV7-9